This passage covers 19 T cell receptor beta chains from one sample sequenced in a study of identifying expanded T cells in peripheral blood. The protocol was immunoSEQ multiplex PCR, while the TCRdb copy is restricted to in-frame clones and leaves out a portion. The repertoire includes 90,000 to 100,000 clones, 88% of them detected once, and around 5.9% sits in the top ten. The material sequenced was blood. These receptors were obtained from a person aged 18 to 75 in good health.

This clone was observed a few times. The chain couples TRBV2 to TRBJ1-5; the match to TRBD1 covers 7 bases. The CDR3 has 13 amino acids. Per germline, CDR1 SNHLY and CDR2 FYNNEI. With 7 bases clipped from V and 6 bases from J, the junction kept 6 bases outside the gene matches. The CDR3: CASTRQGTQPQHF. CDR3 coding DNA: TGTGCCAGCACTAGACAGGGTACTCAGCCCCAGCATTTT.

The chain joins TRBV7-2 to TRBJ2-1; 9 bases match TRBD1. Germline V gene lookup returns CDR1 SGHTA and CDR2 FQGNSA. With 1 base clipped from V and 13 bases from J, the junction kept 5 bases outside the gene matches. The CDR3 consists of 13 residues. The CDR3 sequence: CASSLVMGQGQFF. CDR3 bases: TGTGCCAGCAGCTTAGTTATGGGACAGGGTCAGTTCTTC. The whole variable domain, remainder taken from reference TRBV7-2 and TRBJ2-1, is GAGVSQSPSNKVTEKGKDVELRCDPISGHTALYWYRQSLGQGLEFLIYFQGNSAPDKSGLPSDRFSAERTGGSVSTLTIQRTQQEDSAVYLCASSLVMGQGQFFGPGTRLTVL.

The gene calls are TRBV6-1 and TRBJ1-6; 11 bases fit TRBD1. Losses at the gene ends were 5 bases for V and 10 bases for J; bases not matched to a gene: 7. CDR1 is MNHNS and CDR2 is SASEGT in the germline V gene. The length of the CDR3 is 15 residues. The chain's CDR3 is CASSRDRGTESPLHF. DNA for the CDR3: TGTGCCAGCAGTAGGGACAGGGGGACGGAATCACCCCTCCACTTT.

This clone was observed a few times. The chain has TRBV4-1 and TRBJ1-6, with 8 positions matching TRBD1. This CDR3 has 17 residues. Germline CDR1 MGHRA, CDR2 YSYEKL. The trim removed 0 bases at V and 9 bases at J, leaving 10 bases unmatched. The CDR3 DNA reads TGCGCCAGCAGCCAAGATAGTCGGCAGGGGGCTCTTTCACCCCTCCACTTT. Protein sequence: CASSQDSRQGALSPLHF.

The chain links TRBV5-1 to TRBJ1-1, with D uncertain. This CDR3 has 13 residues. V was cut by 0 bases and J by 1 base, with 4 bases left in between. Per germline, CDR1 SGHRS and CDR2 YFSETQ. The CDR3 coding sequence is TGCGCCAGCAGCTTGGGGGCGAACACTGAAGCTTTCTTT. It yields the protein CASSLGANTEAFF. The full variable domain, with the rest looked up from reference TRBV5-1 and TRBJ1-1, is KAGVTQTPRYLIKTRGQQVTLSCSPISGHRSVSWYQQTPGQGLQFLFEYFSETQRNKGNFPGRFSGRQFSNSRSEMNVSTLELGDSALYLCASSLGANTEAFFGQGTRLTVV.

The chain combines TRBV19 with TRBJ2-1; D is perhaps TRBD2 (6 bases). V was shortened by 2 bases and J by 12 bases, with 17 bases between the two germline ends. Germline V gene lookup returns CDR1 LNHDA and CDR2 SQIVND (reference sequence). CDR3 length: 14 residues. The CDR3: CASSIRDSAARQFF. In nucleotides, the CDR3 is TGTGCCAGTAGTATACGGGACTCAGCGGCCCGGCAGTTCTTC.

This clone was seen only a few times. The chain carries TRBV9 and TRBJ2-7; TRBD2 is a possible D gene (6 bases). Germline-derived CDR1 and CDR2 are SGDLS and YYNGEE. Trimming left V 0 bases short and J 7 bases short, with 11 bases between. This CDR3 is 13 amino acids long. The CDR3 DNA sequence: TGTGCCAGCAGCGTAGCCGGCAGCGGGGAGCAGTACTTC. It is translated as CASSVAGSGEQYF.

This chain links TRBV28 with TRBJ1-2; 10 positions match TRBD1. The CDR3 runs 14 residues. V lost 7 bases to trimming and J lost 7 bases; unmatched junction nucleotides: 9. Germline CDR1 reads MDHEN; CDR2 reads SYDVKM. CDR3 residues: CASTRQGARSGYTF. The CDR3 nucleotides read TGTGCCAGCACCCGACAGGGGGCGCGGAGTGGCTACACCTTC.

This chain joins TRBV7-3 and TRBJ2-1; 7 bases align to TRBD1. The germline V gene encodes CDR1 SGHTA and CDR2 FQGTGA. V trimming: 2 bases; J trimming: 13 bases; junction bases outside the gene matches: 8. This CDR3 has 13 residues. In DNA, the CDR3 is TGTGCCAGCAGCTTATACAGGGGAGTCGAACAGTTCTTC. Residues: CASSLYRGVEQFF.

The CDR3 loop is CAWSRGLADPSTDTQYF. The CDR3 DNA reads as TGTGCCTGGAGTAGGGGACTAGCGGACCCTAGCACAGATACGCAGTATTTT. The chain links TRBV30 to TRBJ2-3; TRBD2 matches 11 bases. The V segment lost 2 bases and the J segment 0 bases; nucleotides outside the gene matches: 7. This CDR3 is 17 amino acids long. Germline CDR1 reads GTSNPN; CDR2 reads SVGIG (reference sequence).

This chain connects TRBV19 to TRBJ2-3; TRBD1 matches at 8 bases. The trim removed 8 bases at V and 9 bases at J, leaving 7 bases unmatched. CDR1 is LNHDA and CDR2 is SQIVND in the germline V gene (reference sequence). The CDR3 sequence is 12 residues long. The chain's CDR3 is CASGETGVTQYF. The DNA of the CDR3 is TGTGCCAGTGGGGAGACAGGGGTCACGCAGTATTTT.

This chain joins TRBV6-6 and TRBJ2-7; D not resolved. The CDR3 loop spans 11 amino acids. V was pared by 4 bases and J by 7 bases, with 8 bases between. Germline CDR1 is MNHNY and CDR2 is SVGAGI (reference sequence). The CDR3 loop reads CASSSAREQYF. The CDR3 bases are TGTGCCAGCAGTTCCGCCCGTGAGCAGTACTTC.

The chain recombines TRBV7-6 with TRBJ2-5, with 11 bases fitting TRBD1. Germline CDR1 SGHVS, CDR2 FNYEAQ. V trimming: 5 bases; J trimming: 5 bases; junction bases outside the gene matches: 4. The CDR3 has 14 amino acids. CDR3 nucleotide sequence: TGTGCCAGCAGCGTCCGGGACAGGGGGGAGACCCAGTACTTC. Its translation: CASSVRDRGETQYF.

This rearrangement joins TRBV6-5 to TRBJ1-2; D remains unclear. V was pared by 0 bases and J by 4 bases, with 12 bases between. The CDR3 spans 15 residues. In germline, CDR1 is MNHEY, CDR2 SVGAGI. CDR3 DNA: TGTGCCAGCAGTTACTCGAAGGCAGCTTCCTATGGCTACACCTTC. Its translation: CASSYSKAASYGYTF.

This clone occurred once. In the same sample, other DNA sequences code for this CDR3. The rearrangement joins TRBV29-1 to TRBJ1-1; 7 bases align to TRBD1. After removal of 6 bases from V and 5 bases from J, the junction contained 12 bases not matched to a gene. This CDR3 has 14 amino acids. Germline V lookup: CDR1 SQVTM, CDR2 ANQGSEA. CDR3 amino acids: CSVDRRASFTEAFF. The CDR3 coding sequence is TGCAGCGTGGACAGGCGAGCGAGTTTTACTGAAGCTTTCTTT.

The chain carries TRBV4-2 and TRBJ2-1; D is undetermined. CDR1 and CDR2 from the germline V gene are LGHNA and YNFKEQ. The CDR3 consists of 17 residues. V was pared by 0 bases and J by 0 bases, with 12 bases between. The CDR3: CASSQEATPFSYNEQFF. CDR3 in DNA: TGTGCCAGCAGCCAAGAGGCGACGCCATTCTCCTACAATGAGCAGTTCTTC.

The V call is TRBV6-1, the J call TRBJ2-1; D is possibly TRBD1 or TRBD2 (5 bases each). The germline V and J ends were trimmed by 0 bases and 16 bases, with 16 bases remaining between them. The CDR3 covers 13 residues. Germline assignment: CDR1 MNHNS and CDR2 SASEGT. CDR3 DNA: TGTGCCAGCAGTGAAGCGGGACGGGACCCGCAATTCTTC. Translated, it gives CASSEAGRDPQFF.

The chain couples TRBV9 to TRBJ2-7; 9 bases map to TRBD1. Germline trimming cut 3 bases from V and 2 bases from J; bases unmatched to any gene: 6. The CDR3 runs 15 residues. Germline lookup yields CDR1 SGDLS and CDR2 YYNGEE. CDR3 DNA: TGTGCCAGCAGCGCTAACAGGGGGCCCACCTACGAGCAGTACTTC. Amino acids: CASSANRGPTYEQYF.

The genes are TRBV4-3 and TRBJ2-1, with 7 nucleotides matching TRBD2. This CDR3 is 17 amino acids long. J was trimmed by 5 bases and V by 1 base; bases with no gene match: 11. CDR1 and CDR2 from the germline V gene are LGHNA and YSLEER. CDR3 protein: CASSQALAGEGDNEQFF. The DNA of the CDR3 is TGCGCCAGCAGCCAAGCCCTTGCGGGAGAAGGCGACAATGAGCAGTTCTTC.